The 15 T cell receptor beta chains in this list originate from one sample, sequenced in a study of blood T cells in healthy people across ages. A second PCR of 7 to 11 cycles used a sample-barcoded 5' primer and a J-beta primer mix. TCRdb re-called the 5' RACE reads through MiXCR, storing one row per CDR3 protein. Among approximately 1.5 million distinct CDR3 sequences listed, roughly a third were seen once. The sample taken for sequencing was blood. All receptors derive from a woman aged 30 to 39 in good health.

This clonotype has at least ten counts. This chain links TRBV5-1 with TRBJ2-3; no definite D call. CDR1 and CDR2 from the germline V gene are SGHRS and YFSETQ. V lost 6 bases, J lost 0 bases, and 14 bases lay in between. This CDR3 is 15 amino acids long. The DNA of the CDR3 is TGCGCCAGCAAATACTCGAGCAGAAGCACAGATACGCAGTATTTT. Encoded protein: CASKYSSRSTDTQYF.

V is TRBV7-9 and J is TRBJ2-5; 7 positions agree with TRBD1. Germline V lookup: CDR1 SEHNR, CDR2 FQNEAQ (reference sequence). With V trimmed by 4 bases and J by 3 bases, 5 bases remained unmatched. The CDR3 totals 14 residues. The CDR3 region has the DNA TGTGCCAGCAGCTGGCGAACAGGGGAAGAGACCCAGTACTTC. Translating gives CASSWRTGEETQYF.

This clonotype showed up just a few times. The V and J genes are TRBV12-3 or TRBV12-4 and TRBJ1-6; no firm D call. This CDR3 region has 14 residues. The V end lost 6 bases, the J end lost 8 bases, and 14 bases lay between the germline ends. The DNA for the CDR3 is TGTGCCAGCAGGTATATATCAGCCGATTCACCCCTCCACTTT. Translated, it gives CASRYISADSPLHF.

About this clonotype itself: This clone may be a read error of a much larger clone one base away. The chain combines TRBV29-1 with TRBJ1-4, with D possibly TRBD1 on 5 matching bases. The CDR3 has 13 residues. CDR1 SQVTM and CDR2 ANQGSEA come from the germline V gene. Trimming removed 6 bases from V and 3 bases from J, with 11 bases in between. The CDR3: CSVTGTPNEKLFF. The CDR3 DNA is TGCAGCGTAACCGGGACCCCTAATGAAAAACTGTTTTTT.

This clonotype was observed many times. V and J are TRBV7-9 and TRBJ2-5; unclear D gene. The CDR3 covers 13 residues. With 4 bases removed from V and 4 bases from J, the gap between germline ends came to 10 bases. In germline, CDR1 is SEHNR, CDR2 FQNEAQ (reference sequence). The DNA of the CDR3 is TGTGCCAGCAGCTCCGCCCCGGTAGAGACCCAGTACTTC. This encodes CASSSAPVETQYF. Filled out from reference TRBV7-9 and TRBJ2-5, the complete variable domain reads DTGVSQNPRHKITKRGQNVTFRCDPISEHNRLYWYRQTLGQGPEFLTYFQNEAQLEKSRLLSDRFSAERPKGSFSTLEIQRTEQGDSAMYLCASSSAPVETQYFGPGTRLLVL.

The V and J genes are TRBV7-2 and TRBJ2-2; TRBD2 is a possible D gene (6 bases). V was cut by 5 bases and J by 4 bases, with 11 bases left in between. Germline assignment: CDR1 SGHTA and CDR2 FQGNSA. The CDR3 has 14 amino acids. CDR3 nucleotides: TGTGCCAGCAGCCCTTTGGGGGGCACCGGGGAGCTGTTTTTT. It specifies CASSPLGGTGELFF.

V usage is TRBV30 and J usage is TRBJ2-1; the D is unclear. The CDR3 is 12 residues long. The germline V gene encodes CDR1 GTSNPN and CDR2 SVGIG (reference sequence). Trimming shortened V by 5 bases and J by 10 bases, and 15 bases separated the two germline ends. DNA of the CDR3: TGTGCCTGGTCGCCCAGACCGGGCGAGCAGTTCTTC. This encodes CAWSPRPGEQFF.

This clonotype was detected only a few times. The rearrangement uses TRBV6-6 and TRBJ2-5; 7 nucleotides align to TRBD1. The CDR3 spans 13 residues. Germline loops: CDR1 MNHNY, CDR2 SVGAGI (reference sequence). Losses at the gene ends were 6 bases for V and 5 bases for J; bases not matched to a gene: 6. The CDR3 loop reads CASRQGRRETQYF. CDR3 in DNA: TGTGCCAGCAGACAGGGGCGTCGGGAGACCCAGTACTTC.

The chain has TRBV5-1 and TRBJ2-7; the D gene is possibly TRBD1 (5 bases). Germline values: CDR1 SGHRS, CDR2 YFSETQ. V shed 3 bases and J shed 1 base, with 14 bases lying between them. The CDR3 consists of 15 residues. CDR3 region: CASSWDSQVSYEQYF. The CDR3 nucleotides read TGCGCCAGCAGCTGGGATTCACAGGTGTCCTACGAGCAGTACTTC.

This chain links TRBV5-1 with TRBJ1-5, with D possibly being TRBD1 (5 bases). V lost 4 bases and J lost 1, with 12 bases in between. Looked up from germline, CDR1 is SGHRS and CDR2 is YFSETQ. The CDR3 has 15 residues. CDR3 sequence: CASSPTGLSNQPQHF. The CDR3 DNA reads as TGCGCCAGCAGCCCGACGGGGCTGAGCAATCAGCCCCAGCATTTT.

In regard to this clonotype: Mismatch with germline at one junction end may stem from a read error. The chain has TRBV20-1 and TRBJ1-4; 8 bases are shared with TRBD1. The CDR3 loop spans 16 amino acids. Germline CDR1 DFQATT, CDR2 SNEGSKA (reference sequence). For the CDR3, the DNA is TGCAGTGCTGCACCTCAGGGGGCCACAACTAATGAAAGACTGTTTTTT. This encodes CSAAPQGATTNERLFF.

The CDR3 sequence: CASSLDGIKGYTF. CDR3 DNA: TGTGCCAGCAGTTTGGACGGGATTAAGGGCTACACCTTC. This chain connects TRBV12-3 or TRBV12-4 to TRBJ1-2; D is ambiguous. V was cut by 3 bases and J by 8 bases, with 13 bases left in between. The CDR3 covers 13 residues.

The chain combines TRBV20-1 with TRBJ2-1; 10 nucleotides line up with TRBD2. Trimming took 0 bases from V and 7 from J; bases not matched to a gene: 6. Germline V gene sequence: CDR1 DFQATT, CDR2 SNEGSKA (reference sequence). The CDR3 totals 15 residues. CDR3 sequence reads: CSARDKRGGTNEQFF. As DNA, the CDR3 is TGCAGTGCTAGAGATAAGCGGGGGGGCACAAATGAGCAGTTCTTC.

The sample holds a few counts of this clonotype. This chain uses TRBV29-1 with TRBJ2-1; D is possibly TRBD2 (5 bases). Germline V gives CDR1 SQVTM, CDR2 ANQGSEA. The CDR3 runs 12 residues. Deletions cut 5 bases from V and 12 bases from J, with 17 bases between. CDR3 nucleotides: TGCAGCGTTTTAGCGCCGTACGATGGGCAGTTCTTC. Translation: CSVLAPYDGQFF.

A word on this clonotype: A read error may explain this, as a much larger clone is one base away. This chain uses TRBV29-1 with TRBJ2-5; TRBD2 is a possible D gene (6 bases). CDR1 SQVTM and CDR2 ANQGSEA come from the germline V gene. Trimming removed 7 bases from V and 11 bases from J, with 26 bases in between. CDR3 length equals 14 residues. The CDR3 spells CSGRYSAGTDEQYF. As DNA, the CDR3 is TGCAGCGGGCGTTATTCGGCGGGAACGGATGAGCAGTACTTC.